This TCR beta chain was recorded in a study of T cell repertoires in cytomegalovirus infection. Whole-study findings and limits: Of the TCR beta families, the public ones yielded a cumulative frequency that identified carriers of CMV plus the relevant HLA.

TCRdb re-called the reads with MiXCR, one entry per CDR3 protein. The sample yields 350,000 to 550,000 distinct CDR3 sequences, about 33% seen once. This clonotype has a count of ten or more. Its antigen is not identified. CDR1 is SGHTA, CDR2 FQGNSA, per germline. V gave up 5 bases and J gave up 5 bases; unmatched junction bases: 13. The CDR3 has 17 residues. Input material: PBMCs. V gene TRBV7-2 combines with J gene TRBJ2-1; 9 bases align to TRBD2. The TCR was taken from a human donor in good health (CMV status not recorded). Some clones in this sample may be carry-over from other donors' samples. In nucleotides, the CDR3 is TGTGCCAGCAGCCCTTTGGGCGGGGGGGAAAACGACAATGAGCAGTTCTTC. Its protein is CASSPLGGGENDNEQFF.